This T cell receptor beta chain comes out of a study of regulatory T cells in long-lasting Graves disease. Findings of the study overall: The analysis examined peripheral blood only and excluded thyroid tissue.

This clonotype was found many times. Its antigen is undetermined. Stated time point: newly diagnosed GD, antithyroid drugs for less than 3 months. Preparation of the TCR library used RNA extracted from PBMCs. The authors diagnosed Graves' disease using American Thyroid Association guidelines. The authors built TCR beta libraries using iRepertoire HTBI primers and Arm-PCR of CDR3 regions. TCRdb fed the multiplex PCR reads into MiXCR, producing one record per CDR3 protein. The sample holds approximately 560,000 distinct CDR3 sequences, about 16% seen once. The ends were cut back, 6 bases at V and 1 base at J, with 13 bases in the middle. CDR3 size: 14 residues. Germline assignment: CDR1 PRHDT and CDR2 FYEKMQ (reference sequence). This sample was shared with a second study, whose subject was T cells in Graves' hyperthyroidism and ophthalmopathy.

This chain joins TRBV13 and TRBJ2-7; D remains ambiguous. The sample was peripheral blood mononuclear cells (PBMCs), taken at new diagnosis, from a patient treated with antithyroid drugs. This sequence originates from a man aged 18-30 years with Graves disease. The CDR3 reads CASRGRLVSYEQYF. The CDR3 region has the DNA TGTGCCAGCAGAGGTCGTCTAGTTTCCTACGAGCAGTACTTC.